This T cell receptor beta chain was sequenced in a study of siplizumab effects on memory and regulatory T cells. Trimming shortened V by 4 bases and J by 13 bases, and 10 bases separated the two germline ends. Germline CDR1 reads MNHNS; CDR2 reads SASEGT. CDR3 size: 10 residues. Each sample contributed approximately 94,000 TCR templates to the assay. Measured with immunoSEQ multiplex PCR; TCRdb has only the in-frame clones, and not every one. The table lists around 100,000 clones, roughly 94% of them singletons. This clone was picked up one time. Its antigen is currently unknown. Notes on the study in general: In siplizumab cultures, the suppressive function of proliferating Tregs remained unconfirmed. Treatment with siplizumab left mappable alloreactive CD4+ clones averaging around 69% Treg-derived, compared with around 26% in controls. No naive or memory phenotype could be assigned to roughly 80-96% of proliferating clones.

The sequenced sample was Tregs sorted from blood. The chain uses TRBV6-1 and TRBJ1-2; the D is unclear. The TCR was taken from a human donor in good health. The CDR3 DNA follows: TGTGCCAGCAGTGGGGCTCCCATCACCTTC. Residues: CASSGAPITF.